This T cell receptor (beta chain) was recovered during a study of blood T cell repertoires in COVID-19. As for the study in general: The samples span acute and convalescent COVID-19 from the United States, Italy and Spain.

Source study methods: Amplifying reference gene primers gave estimates of nucleated cell counts. Produced via immunoSEQ multiplex PCR; TCRdb's table is partial and in-frame only. V and J calls and clone size are those listed in that table; D and trimming were worked out from the DNA. The sample records a few hundred thousand clones, around 82% being singletons. J was trimmed by 1 base and V by 4 bases; bases with no gene match: 9. The CDR3 has 16 residues. CDR1 GTSNPN and CDR2 SVGIG come from the germline V gene (reference sequence). The chain has TRBV30 and TRBJ2-2; TRBD2 matches 7 bases. The receptor's source is a woman over 75 with acute or convalescent COVID-19. The material sequenced was peripheral blood. DNA for the CDR3: TGTGCCTGGAAGTTAAAGGAGCGGGGGAACACCGGGGAGCTGTTTTTT. Its translation: CAWKLKERGNTGELFF.